The 10 T cell receptor beta chains presented below share a single source sample, sequenced in a study of post-analysis software for immune sequencing data. Presence of unique molecular identifiers characterized the TCR beta cDNA libraries. TCRdb itself ran the PCR reads through MiXCR, one entry per CDR3 protein. The data show approximately 770,000 distinct CDR3 sequences, with approximately 44% seen just once and 4.9% held by the top ten. These receptors' targets are unknown. Overall study results and limits: Five TRBV segments, TRBV5-6, TRBV5-1 and TRBV20-1 among them, were found more frequent in patients than controls.

Sequenced: blood. The receptors were sampled from a girl aged 5-17 years with multiple sclerosis.

This clonotype was recorded at least ten times. This chain connects TRBV5-6 to TRBJ2-1; D is perhaps TRBD1 (6 bases). The CDR3 totals 13 residues. Trimming pared 0 bases from V and 6 bases from J, leaving 7 bases between. Germline values: CDR1 SGHDT, CDR2 YYEEEE. CDR3 coding DNA: TGTGCCAGCAGCTTGGTGGGGGCCAATGAGCAGTTCTTC. As protein: CASSLVGANEQFF.

In its sample, this clonotype was seen a few times. The chain employs TRBV5-1 and TRBJ2-1; 10 positions match TRBD2. Trimming took 4 bases from V and 8 from J; bases not matched to a gene: 9. Per germline, CDR1 SGHRS and CDR2 YFSETQ. The CDR3 covers 15 residues. CDR3: CASSLRKSGRDEQFF. The DNA of the CDR3 is TGCGCCAGCAGCCTCCGGAAAAGCGGGAGGGATGAGCAGTTCTTC.

The table lists this clonotype with a few counts. The rearrangement uses TRBV4-1 and TRBJ2-1; possibly TRBD1 or TRBD2 for D (5 bases each). V lost 0 bases and J 7 bases, leaving 10 bases between the germline ends. CDR3 size: 14 residues. Germline V CDR1 and CDR2: MGHRA, YSYEKL. This chain's CDR3 is CASSQEGTPNEQFF. For the CDR3, the DNA is TGCGCCAGCAGCCAAGAGGGGACGCCTAATGAGCAGTTCTTC.

This clonotype was detected a few times. The chain uses TRBV27 and TRBJ2-7; TRBD2 matches 8 bases. The CDR3 contains 14 residues. Trimming took 6 bases from V and 2 from J; bases not matched to a gene: 6. Germline loops: CDR1 MNHEY, CDR2 SMNVEV (reference sequence). The CDR3 DNA sequence: TGTGCCAGCAGACCGGGACTAGTCCCCTACGAGCAGTACTTC. Protein product: CASRPGLVPYEQYF.

The chain recombines TRBV7-9 with TRBJ1-1; 7 bases are shared with TRBD1. The CDR3 is 15 amino acids. Germline CDR1 and CDR2: SEHNR and FQNEAQ (reference sequence). V lost 6 bases, J lost 5 bases, and 12 bases stayed unmatched. CDR3 protein: CASSYPGTAKTEAFF. CDR3 nucleotide sequence: TGTGCCAGCAGTTACCCCGGGACAGCAAAAACTGAAGCTTTCTTT.

As to this clonotype: One junction end disagrees with the germline gene, perhaps due to a read error. The chain is built from TRBV12-3 or TRBV12-4 and TRBJ2-5, with D maybe TRBD1 (5 bases). The CDR3 covers 14 residues. This CDR3 is CASRLGVPRETQYF. CDR3 DNA sequence: TGTGCCAGCAGGTTAGGGGTTCCTAGGGAGACCCAGTACTTC.

This clonotype was seen more than once but under ten times. This chain connects TRBV25-1 to TRBJ2-5; 12 bases fit TRBD2. Germline V gene sequence: CDR1 MGHDK, CDR2 SYGVNS. V gave up 5 bases and J gave up 5 bases; unmatched junction bases: 6. The CDR3 sequence is 15 residues long. The CDR3 coding sequence is TGTGCCAGCAGTCGGACTAGCGGGGCATCGGAGACCCAGTACTTC. This encodes CASSRTSGASETQYF.

The chain carries TRBV20-1 and TRBJ2-5; TRBD2 matches 9 bases. The CDR3 extends over 14 amino acids. Per germline, CDR1 DFQATT and CDR2 SNEGSKA (reference sequence). The V segment lost 3 bases and the J segment 2 bases; nucleotides outside the gene matches: 4. CDR3 sequence: CSARRLAVQETQYF. The DNA for the CDR3 is TGCAGTGCTAGGAGACTAGCGGTACAAGAGACCCAGTACTTC.

This clonotype was counted between two and nine times. V is TRBV4-3 and J is TRBJ2-7; 10 bases match TRBD2. With 2 bases clipped from V and 2 bases from J, the junction kept 6 bases outside the gene matches. CDR1 and CDR2 (germline): LGHNA, YSLEER. This CDR3 has 16 amino acids. The CDR3 DNA follows: TGCGCCAGCAGCCAACACCAGGGACTAGCGCCCTACGAGCAGTACTTC. This encodes CASSQHQGLAPYEQYF.

The chain employs TRBV12-3 or TRBV12-4 and TRBJ1-2, with no clear D. The CDR3 spans 15 residues. Trimming took off 2 bases at V and 9 bases at J, with 19 bases between the two ends. CDR3 sequence reads: CASSLPRTAMPSYTF. In DNA, the CDR3 is TGTGCCAGCAGTTTACCCCGGACCGCAATGCCGAGCTACACCTTC.